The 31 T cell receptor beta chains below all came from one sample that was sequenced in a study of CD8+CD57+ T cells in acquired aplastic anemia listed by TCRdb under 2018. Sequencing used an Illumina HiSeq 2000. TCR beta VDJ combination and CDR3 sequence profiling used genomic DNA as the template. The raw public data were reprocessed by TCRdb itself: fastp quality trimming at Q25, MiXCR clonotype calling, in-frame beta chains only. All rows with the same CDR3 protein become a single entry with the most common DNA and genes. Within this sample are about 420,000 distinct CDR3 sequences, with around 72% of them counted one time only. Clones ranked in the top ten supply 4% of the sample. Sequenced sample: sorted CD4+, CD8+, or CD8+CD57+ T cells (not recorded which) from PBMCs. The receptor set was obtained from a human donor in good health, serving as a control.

CDR3 nucleotides: TGCAGTGCGAGACAGGGGGGGGATGCGCGCACTGAAGCTTTCTTT. Translating it yields CSARQGGDARTEAFF. The V call is TRBV20-1, the J call TRBJ1-1; 9 nucleotides align to TRBD1. Germline trimming cut 6 bases from V and 4 bases from J; bases unmatched to any gene: 12. The CDR3 runs to 15 residues. Germline CDR1 and CDR2: DFQATT and SNEGSKA (reference sequence).

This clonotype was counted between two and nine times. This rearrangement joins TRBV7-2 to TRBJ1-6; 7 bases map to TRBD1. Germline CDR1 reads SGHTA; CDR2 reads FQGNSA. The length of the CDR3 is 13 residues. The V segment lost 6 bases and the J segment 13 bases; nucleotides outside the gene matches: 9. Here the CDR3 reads CASRGTGDQPLHF. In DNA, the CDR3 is TGTGCCAGCAGGGGCACAGGGGATCAGCCCCTCCACTTT.

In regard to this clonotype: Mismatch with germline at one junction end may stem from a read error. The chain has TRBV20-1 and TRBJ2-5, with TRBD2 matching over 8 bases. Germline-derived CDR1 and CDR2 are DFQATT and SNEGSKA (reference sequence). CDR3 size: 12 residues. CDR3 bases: TGCAGTTCCGGGGGGGACCGAAAGACCCAGCACTTC. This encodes CSSGGDRKTQHF.

The CDR3 is CASRGMTVNTEAFF. The DNA of the CDR3 is TGTGCCAGCAGAGGTATGACGGTGAACACTGAAGCTTTCTTT. The chain has TRBV2 and TRBJ1-1; D call uncertain. The CDR3 runs 14 residues. The ends were cut back, 6 bases at V and 0 bases at J, with 11 bases in the middle. The germline CDR1 and CDR2 sequences are SNHLY and FYNNEI. Complete variable domain (other parts from reference TRBV2 and TRBJ1-1): EPEVTQTPSHQVTQMGQEVILRCVPISNHLYFYWYRQILGQKVEFLVSFYNNEISEKSEIFDDQFSVERPDGSNFTLKIRSTKLEDSAMYFCASRGMTVNTEAFFGQGTRLTVV.

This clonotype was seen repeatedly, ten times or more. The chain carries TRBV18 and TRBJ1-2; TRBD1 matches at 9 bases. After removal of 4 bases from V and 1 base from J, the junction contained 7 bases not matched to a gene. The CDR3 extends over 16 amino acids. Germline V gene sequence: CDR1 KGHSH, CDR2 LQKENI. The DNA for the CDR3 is TGTGCCAGCTCACGTTACTGGACAGGGGATAACTATGGCTACACCTTC. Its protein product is CASSRYWTGDNYGYTF.

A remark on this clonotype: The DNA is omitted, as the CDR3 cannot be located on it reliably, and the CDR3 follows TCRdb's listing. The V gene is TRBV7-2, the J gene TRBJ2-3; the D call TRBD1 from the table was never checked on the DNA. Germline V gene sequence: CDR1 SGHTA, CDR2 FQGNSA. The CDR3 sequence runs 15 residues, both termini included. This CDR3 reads CASSLWTTTSSTSDF.

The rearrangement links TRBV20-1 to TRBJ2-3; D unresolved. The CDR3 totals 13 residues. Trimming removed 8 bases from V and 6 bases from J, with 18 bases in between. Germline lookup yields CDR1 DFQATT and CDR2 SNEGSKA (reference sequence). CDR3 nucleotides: TGCAGTTGTGGCGGCACCCTCCCGGATACGCAGTATTTT. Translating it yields CSCGGTLPDTQYF.

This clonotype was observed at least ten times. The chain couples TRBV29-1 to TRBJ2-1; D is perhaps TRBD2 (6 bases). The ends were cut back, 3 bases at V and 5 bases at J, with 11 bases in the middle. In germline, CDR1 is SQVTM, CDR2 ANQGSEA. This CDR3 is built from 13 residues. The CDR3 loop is CSVEGTSHNEQFF. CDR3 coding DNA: TGCAGCGTTGAGGGGACTTCCCACAATGAGCAGTTCTTC.

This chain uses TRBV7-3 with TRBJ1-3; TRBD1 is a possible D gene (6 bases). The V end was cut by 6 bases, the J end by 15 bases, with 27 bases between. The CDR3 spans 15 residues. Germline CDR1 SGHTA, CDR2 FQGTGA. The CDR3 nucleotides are TGTGCCAGCAGAGGGGGGGGAAACACCATAAATACTGGATATTTT. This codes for CASRGGGNTINTGYF.

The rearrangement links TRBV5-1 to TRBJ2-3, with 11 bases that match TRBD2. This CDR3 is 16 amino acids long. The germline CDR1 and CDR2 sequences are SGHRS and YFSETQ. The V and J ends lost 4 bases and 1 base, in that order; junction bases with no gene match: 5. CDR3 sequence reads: CASSPIAGGGTDTQYF. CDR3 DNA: TGCGCCAGCAGCCCGATAGCGGGAGGGGGCACAGATACGCAGTATTTT.

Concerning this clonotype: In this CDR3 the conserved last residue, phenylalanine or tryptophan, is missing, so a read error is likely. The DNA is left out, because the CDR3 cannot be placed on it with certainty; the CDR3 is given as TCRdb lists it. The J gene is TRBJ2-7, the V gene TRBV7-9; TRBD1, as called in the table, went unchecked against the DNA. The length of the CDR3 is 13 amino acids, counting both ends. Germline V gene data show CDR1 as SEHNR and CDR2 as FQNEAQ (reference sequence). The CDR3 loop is CASSLGARGGYCY.

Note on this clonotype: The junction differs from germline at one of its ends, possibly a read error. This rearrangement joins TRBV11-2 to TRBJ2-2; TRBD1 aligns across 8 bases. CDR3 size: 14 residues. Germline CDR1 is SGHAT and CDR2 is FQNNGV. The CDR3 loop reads CASGLTGATGELFF. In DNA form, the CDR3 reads TGTGCCAGCGGCTTGACAGGGGCAACCGGGGAGCTGTTTTTT.

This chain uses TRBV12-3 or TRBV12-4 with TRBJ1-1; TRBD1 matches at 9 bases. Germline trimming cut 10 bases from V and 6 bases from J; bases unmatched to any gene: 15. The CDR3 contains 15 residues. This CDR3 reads CAITASGTGPAEAFF. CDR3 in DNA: TGTGCCATCACTGCCTCCGGGACAGGGCCCGCTGAAGCTTTCTTT.

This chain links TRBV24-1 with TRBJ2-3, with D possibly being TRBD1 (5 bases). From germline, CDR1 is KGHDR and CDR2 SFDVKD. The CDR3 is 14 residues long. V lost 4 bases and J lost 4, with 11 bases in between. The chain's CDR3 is CATSEGQTADTQYF. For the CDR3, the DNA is TGTGCCACCAGTGAAGGACAAACAGCAGATACGCAGTATTTT.

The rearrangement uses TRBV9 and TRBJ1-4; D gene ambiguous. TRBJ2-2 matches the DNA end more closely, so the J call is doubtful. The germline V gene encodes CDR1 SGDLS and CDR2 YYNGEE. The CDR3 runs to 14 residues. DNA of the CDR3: TGTGCCAGCAGCGTAGTAGGTGGTGCCGGGGAGCTGTTTTTT. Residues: CASSVVGGAGELFF.

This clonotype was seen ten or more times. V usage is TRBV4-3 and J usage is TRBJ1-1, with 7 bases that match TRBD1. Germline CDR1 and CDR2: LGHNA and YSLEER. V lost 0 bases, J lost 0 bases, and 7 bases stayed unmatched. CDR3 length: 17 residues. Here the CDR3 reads CASSQDQTGVVNTEAFF. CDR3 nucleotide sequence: TGCGCCAGCAGCCAAGACCAAACAGGGGTAGTGAACACTGAAGCTTTCTTT.

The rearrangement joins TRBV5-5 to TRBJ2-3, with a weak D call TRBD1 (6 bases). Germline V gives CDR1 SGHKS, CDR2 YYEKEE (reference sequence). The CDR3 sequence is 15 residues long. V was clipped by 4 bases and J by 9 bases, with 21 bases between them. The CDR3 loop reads CASSVYLPDSSTQYF. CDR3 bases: TGTGCCAGCAGCGTCTACCTGCCGGACAGTTCGACGCAGTATTTT.

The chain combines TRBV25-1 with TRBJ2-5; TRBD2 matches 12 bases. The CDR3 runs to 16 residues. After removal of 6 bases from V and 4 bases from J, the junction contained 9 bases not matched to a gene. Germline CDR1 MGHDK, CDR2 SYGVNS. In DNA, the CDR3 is TGTGCCAGCAGCCCTAGACTAGCGGGGGAGGGAGAGACCCAGTACTTC. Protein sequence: CASSPRLAGEGETQYF.

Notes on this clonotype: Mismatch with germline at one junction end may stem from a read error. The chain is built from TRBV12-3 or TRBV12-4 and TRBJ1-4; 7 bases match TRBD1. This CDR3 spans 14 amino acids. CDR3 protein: CASQGGRTYEQFFF. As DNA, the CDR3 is TGTGCCTCCCAGGGGGGCAGGACCTACGAGCAGTTCTTCTTT.

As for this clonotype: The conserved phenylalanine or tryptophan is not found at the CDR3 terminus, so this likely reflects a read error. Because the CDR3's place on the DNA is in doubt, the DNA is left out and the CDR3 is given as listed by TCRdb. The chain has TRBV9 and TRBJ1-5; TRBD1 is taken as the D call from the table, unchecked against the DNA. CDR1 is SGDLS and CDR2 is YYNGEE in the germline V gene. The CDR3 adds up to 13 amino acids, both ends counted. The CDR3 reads CASSVSGQNTDTL.

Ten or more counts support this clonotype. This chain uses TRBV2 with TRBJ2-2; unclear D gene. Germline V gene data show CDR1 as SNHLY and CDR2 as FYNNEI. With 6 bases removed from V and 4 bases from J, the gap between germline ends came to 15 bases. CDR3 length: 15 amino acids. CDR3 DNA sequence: TGTGCCAGCAGGCACCGAGTTGGCGCCACCGGGGAGCTGTTTTTT. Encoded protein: CASRHRVGATGELFF.

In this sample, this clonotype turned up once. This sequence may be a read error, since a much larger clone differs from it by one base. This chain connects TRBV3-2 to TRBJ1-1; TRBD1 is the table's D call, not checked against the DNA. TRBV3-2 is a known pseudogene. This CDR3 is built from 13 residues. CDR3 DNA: TGTGCCAGCGGCCCGGGGACAGGGCGGAGGGCTTTCTTT. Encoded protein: CASGPGTGRRAFF.

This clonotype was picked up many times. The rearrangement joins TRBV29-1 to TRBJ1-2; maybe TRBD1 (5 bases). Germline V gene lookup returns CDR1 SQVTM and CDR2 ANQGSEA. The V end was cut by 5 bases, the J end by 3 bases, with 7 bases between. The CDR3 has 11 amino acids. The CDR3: CSVMGDYGYTF. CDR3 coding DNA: TGCAGCGTTATGGGGGACTATGGCTACACCTTC.

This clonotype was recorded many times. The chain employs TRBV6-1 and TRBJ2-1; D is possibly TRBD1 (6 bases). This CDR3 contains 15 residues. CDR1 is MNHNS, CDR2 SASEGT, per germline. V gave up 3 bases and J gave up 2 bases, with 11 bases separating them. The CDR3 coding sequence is TGTGCCAGCAGTGACCTTACAGGGACCTACAATGAGCAGTTCTTC. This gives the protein CASSDLTGTYNEQFF.

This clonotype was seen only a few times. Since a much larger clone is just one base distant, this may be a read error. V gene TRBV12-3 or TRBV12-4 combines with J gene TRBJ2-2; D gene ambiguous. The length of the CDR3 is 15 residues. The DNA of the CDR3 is TGTGCCAGCAGTTTAACGGCGGCGAAGACCGGGGAGCTGTTTTTT. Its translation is CASSLTAAKTGELFF.

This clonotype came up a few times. The CDR3 here is CSASITKGGLNTGELFF. In DNA, the CDR3 is TGCAGTGCTAGTATCACAAAGGGGGGCCTGAACACCGGGGAGCTGTTTTTT. The chain has TRBV20-1 and TRBJ2-2; D is tentatively TRBD1 or TRBD2 (6 bases each). The V gene lost 3 bases and the J gene lost 1 base, with 18 bases spanning the gap. The germline CDR1 and CDR2 sequences are DFQATT and SNEGSKA (reference sequence). This CDR3 has 17 residues.

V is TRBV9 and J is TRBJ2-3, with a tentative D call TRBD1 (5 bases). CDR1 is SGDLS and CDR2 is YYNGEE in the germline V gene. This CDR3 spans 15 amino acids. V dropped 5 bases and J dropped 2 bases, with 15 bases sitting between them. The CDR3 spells CASSGTGEYTDTQYF. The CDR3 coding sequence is TGTGCCAGCAGTGGTACAGGAGAGTACACAGATACGCAGTATTTT.

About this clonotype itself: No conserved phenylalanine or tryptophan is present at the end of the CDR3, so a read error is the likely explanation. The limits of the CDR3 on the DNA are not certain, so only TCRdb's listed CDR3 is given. CDR3 in amino acids: CASSVGEGREQYFGP. The chain combines TRBV2 with TRBJ1-6. CDR1 SNHLY and CDR2 FYNNEI come from the germline V gene. With termini counted, the CDR3 has 15 amino acids.

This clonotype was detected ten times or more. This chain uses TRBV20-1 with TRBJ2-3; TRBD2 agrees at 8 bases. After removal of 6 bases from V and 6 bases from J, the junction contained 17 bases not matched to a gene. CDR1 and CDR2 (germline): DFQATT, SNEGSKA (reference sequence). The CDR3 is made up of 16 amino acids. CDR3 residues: CSALDRGGGTPDTQYF. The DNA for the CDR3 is TGCAGTGCCTTAGATCGGGGCGGGGGGACACCGGATACGCAGTATTTT.

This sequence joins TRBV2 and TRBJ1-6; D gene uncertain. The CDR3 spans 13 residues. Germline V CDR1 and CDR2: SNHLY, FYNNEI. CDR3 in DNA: TGTGCGGGTCGCGGAGGCTATAATTCACCCCTCCACTTT. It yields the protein CAGRGGYNSPLHF.

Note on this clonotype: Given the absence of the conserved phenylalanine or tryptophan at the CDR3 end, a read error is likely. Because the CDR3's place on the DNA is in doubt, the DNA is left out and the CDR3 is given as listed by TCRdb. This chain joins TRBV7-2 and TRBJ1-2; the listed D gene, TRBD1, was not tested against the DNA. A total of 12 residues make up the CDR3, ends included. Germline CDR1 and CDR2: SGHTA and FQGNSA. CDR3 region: CASSLDGVAAPS.